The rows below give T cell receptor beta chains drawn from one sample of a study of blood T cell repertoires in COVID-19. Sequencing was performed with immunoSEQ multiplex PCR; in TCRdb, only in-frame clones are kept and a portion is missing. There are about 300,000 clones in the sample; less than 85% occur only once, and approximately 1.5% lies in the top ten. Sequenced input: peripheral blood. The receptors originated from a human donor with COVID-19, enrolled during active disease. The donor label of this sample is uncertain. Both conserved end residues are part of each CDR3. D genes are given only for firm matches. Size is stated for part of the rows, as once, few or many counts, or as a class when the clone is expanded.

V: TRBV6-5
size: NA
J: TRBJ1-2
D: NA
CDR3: CASSYSPGPTNYGYTF
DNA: TGTGCCAGCAGTTACTCGCCAGGGCCCACTAACTATGGCTACACCTTC

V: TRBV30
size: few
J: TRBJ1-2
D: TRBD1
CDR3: CAWIPDRTYGYTF
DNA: TGTGCCTGGATACCGGACAGGACCTATGGCTACACCTTC

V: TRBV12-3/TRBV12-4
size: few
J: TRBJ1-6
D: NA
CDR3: CASSFQGNSPLHF
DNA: TGTGCCAGCAGTTTCCAGGGGAATTCACCCCTCCACTTT

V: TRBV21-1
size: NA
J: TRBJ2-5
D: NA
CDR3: CASSKLGLAAPRGETQYF
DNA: TGTGCCAGCAGCAAACTAGGGCTAGCGGCCCCCAGAGGAGAGACCCAGTACTTC

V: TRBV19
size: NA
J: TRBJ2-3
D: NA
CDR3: CASSIGQARSTDTQYF
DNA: TGTGCCAGTAGTATTGGGCAGGCACGTAGCACAGATACGCAGTATTTT

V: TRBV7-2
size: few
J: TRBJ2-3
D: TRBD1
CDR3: CASSPDRGWTDTQYF
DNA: TGTGCCAGCAGCCCCGACAGGGGTTGGACAGATACGCAGTATTTT

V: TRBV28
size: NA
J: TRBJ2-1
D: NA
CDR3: CASSLPGLFYNEQFF
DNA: TGTGCCAGCAGTTTGCCAGGCTTATTCTACAATGAGCAGTTCTTC

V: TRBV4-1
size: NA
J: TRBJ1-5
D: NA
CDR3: CASSQDRGSNQPQHF
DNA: TGCGCCAGCAGCCAAGATCGGGGTAGCAATCAGCCCCAGCATTTT

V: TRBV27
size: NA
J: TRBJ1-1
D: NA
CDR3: CASSLEGTNTEAFF
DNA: TGTGCCAGCAGTTTAGAGGGTACGAACACTGAAGCTTTCTTT

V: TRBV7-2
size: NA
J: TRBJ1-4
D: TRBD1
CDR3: CASSPTQGTNEKLFF
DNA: TGTGCCAGCAGCCCGACACAGGGGACTAATGAAAAACTGTTTTTT

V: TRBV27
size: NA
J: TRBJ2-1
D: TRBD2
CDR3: CASSFWSSGSNEQFF
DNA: TGTGCCAGCAGTTTTTGGTCTAGCGGGAGCAATGAGCAGTTCTTC

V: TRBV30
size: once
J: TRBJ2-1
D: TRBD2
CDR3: CAWSSISGGNEQFF
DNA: TGTGCCTGGAGTTCGATATCGGGGGGCAATGAGCAGTTCTTC

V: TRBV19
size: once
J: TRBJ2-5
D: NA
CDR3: CASSPMSGGGETQYF
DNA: TGTGCCAGTAGTCCAATGTCGGGGGGCGGGGAGACCCAGTACTTC

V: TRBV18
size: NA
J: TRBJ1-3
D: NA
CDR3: CASSPNPQGVGGNTIYF
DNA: TGTGCCAGCTCACCCAACCCACAGGGTGTGGGCGGAAACACCATATATTTT

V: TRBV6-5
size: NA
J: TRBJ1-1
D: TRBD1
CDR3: CASSYEGAMNTEAFF
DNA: TGTGCCAGCAGTTACGAGGGGGCGATGAACACTGAAGCTTTCTTT

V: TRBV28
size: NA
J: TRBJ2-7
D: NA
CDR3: CASSFAGDEQYF
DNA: TGTGCCAGCAGTTTTGCGGGCGACGAGCAGTACTTC

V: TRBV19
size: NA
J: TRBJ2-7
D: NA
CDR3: CASSIRLEGLQYEQYF
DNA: TGTGCCAGTAGTATTCGTCTAGAGGGTCTCCAATACGAGCAGTACTTC

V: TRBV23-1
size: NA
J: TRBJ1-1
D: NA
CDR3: CASSQSRTAGRTEAFF
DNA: TGCGCCAGCAGTCAATCGCGGACGGCAGGGAGGACTGAAGCTTTCTTT

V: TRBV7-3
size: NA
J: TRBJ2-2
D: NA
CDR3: CASSGDRSGELFF
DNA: TGTGCCAGCAGCGGTGACAGATCGGGGGAGCTGTTTTTT

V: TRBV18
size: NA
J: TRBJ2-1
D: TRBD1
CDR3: CASSPGTGGGNEQFF
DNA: TGTGCCAGCTCACCAGGGACAGGGGGCGGCAATGAGCAGTTCTTC

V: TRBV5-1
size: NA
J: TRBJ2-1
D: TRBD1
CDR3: CASSLGQGPYNEQFF
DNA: TGCGCCAGCAGCTTGGGACAGGGGCCCTACAATGAGCAGTTCTTC

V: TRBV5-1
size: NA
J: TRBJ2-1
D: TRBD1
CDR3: CASGTGSYNEQFF
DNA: TGCGCCAGCGGGACAGGCTCCTACAATGAGCAGTTCTTC

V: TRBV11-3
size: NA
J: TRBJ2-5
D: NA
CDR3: CASSQGNSAETQYF
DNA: TGTGCCAGCAGCCAAGGAAACAGTGCAGAGACCCAGTACTTC

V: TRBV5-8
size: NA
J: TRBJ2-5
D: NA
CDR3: CASSLLAGVETQYF
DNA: TGTGCCAGCAGCTTGTTGGCAGGGGTGGAGACCCAGTACTTC

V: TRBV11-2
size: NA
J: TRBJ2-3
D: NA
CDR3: CASQNLGDTQYF
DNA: TGTGCCAGCCAAAACCTCGGGGATACGCAGTATTTT

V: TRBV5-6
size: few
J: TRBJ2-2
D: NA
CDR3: CASSSNRLVTGELFF
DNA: TGTGCCAGCAGTTCAAATAGACTAGTCACCGGGGAGCTGTTTTTT